This is a list of T cell receptor beta chains from one sample in a study of shared clonotypes between healthy human individuals. Libraries were prepared by immunoSEQ multiplex PCR; TCRdb keeps only in-frame clonotypes and omits some of them. The sample records approximately 620,000 clones, roughly 97% being singletons. The sample consisted of naive CD4+ T cells sorted from blood. These receptors originate from a woman under 40 in good health. The CDR3 runs from the conserved cysteine through the conserved F or W. The order of the fields is J gene, D gene, V gene, CDR3 DNA, CDR3 protein. D genes are given only for firm matches.

>TRBJ2-5|.|TRBV5-1
TGCGCCAGCAGCTTGGTAGGGTCGCTAGAGGGGGAGACCCAGTACTTC
CASSLVGSLEGETQYF
>TRBJ2-7|.|TRBV7-9
TGTGCCAGCAGCTTAGCGGCTGAAACTCTCAAGGGTCGCTACGAGCAGTACTTC
CASSLAAETLKGRYEQYF
>TRBJ1-4|.|TRBV28
TGTGCCAGCAGCCCTAAAAGGGGTGCACTGTTTTTT
CASSPKRGALFF
>TRBJ1-6|TRBD1|TRBV27
TGTGCCAGCAGTCGACAGGGGATCGGGCGGTCACCCCTCCACTTT
CASSRQGIGRSPLHF
>TRBJ2-4|.|TRBV28
TGTGCCAGCAGGGGGGGGCAGGGTATATCCAAAAACATTCAGTACTTC
CASRGGQGISKNIQYF
>TRBJ2-3|TRBD2|TRBV30
TGTGCCTGGAGTTCGGGCCGACTAGCGGGAGGGAGAGCAGATACGCAGTATTTT
CAWSSGRLAGGRADTQYF
>TRBJ1-2|.|TRBV25-1
TGTGCCAGCAGTGAATCCCCGACAAACTATGGCTACACCTTC
CASSESPTNYGYTF
>TRBJ2-1|TRBD1|TRBV2
TGTGCCAGCGCCCCGGACAGGGGATACAATGAGCAGTTCTTC
CASAPDRGYNEQFF
>TRBJ1-2|.|TRBV5-1
TGCGCCAGCAGCTTGTCGGGGAGCTATGGCTACACCTTC
CASSLSGSYGYTF
>TRBJ1-4|.|TRBV28
TGTGCCACGTTATATTACGGGGGGAATGAAAAACTGTTTTTT
CATLYYGGNEKLFF
>TRBJ2-7|.|TRBV28
TGTGCCAGCAGTTTGGGCGGCGGAACCTACGAGCAGTACTTC
CASSLGGGTYEQYF
>TRBJ2-3|.|TRBV29-1
TGCAGCGCCACAACGGGTACCTACACAGATACGCAGTATTTT
CSATTGTYTDTQYF
>TRBJ2-7|TRBD2|TRBV5-6
TGTGCCAGCAGCTTGGCGGGAGGGATAATCTCCTACGAGCAGTACTTC
CASSLAGGIISYEQYF
>TRBJ1-2|.|TRBV19
TGTGCCAGTATCCCAGAAGGGGCGTACTATGGCTACACCTTC
CASIPEGAYYGYTF
>TRBJ1-1|.|TRBV6-1
TGTGCCAGCGCTTGGTTGACTGAAGCTTTCTTT
CASAWLTEAFF
>TRBJ2-7|TRBD2|TRBV6-5
TGTGCCAGCAGTTACGGGACTAGCGGGAGGGCGTACGAGCAGTACTTC
CASSYGTSGRAYEQYF
>TRBJ1-1|.|TRBV5-6
TGTGCCAGCAGCTTGGGTACAGACACTGAAGCTTTCTTT
CASSLGTDTEAFF
>TRBJ2-7|.|TRBV5-4
TGTGCCAGCAGCTTGGGAGGCGAGCAGTACTTC
CASSLGGEQYF
>TRBJ2-1|TRBD1|TRBV27
TGTGCCAGCAGTTTAATGGGACAGGGGTCATGGGGTGAGCAGTTCTTC
CASSLMGQGSWGEQFF
>TRBJ2-1|TRBD2|TRBV27
TGTGCCAGCAGTTTAAAGACTAGCGGGAACAGGAATGAGCAGTTCTTC
CASSLKTSGNRNEQFF
>TRBJ2-5|.|TRBV2
TGTGCCAGCAGCTATCCGGGCGGGACCCACTACTTC
CASSYPGGTHYF
>TRBJ2-2|TRBD2|TRBV2
TGTGCCAGCGGGGGACTAGCGGGTCCAACCGGGGAGCTGTTTTTT
CASGGLAGPTGELFF
>TRBJ2-1|TRBD2|TRBV27
TGTGCCAGCAGTTCATCCCCCGGGACTAGCTATCGTCCTTTTGAGCAGTTCTTC
CASSSSPGTSYRPFEQFF
>TRBJ2-6|.|TRBV19
TGTGCCAGTAGTGACGAACGCTCTGGGGCCAACGTCCTGACTTTC
CASSDERSGANVLTF
>TRBJ2-3|TRBD2|TRBV5-4
TGTGCCAGCAGCTTGGCCGCCGGGAGGTGGGGGGATACGCAGTATTTT
CASSLAAGRWGDTQYF
>TRBJ2-7|TRBD2|TRBV2
TGTGCCAGCAGTGAACAGCTAGCGGGAGCTGTTGAGCAGTACTTC
CASSEQLAGAVEQYF
>TRBJ1-5|.|TRBV19
TGTGCCAGTAGTACTCCCCGGGACACTGCAGGCGGTCAGCCCCAGCATTTT
CASSTPRDTAGGQPQHF
>TRBJ2-7|.|TRBV5-6
TGTGCCAGCAGCGCCTCCTTAGATACAAGCGGGCCCTACGAGCAGTACTTC
CASSASLDTSGPYEQYF
>TRBJ2-2|.|TRBV5-1
TGCGCCAGCAGCTCCGCCCCGCAGTCCACCGGGGAGCTGTTTTTT
CASSSAPQSTGELFF
>TRBJ2-1|TRBD2|TRBV19
TGTGCCAGTAGTATAGGACGGACTAGTGAGCAGTTCTTC
CASSIGRTSEQFF
>TRBJ2-7|TRBD2|TRBV11-2
TGTGCCAGCAGCTTAGGTCTCAGGAGAGCGGGGGCAGCCTACGAGCAGTACTTC
CASSLGLRRAGAAYEQYF
>TRBJ1-2|.|TRBV5-1
TGCGCCAGCAGCTCGGTTCAGGGGAACTATGGCTACACCTTC
CASSSVQGNYGYTF
>TRBJ2-1|.|TRBV6-5
TGTGCCAGCAGTCTCGGGACGTACAATGAGCAGTTCTTC
CASSLGTYNEQFF
>TRBJ1-6|TRBD1|TRBV15
TGTGCCACCAGCAGCCGGACAGGGGGCAAATCACCCCTCCACTTT
CATSSRTGGKSPLHF
>TRBJ2-2|.|TRBV25-1
TGTGCCAGCAGTGGGGGGGCAGGGCACACCGGGGAGCTGTTTTTT
CASSGGAGHTGELFF
>TRBJ2-7|TRBD1|TRBV5-1
TGCGCCAGCAGCTTGGGCCGGGACAGGGCTCTCTACGAGCAGTACTTC
CASSLGRDRALYEQYF
>TRBJ2-7|.|TRBV11-1
TGTGCCAGCAGCTTAGCGAGGGGCTACGAGCAGTACTTC
CASSLARGYEQYF
>TRBJ2-7|.|TRBV6-6
TGTGCCAGCAGTTACGAGGCGGGGATCTACGAGCAGTACTTC
CASSYEAGIYEQYF
>TRBJ2-7|TRBD1|TRBV7-3
TGTGCCAGCAGCTTACAGGGGGATGCCTACGAGCAGTACTTC
CASSLQGDAYEQYF
>TRBJ1-2|TRBD1|TRBV7-2
TGTGCCAGCAGCTTCCAGACAGGGAACTATGGCTACACCTTC
CASSFQTGNYGYTF
>TRBJ1-2|.|TRBV7-8
TGTGCCAGCAGCTTAGGCGGAATTAACTATGGCTACACCTTC
CASSLGGINYGYTF
>TRBJ1-1|.|TRBV18
TGTGCCAGCTCACCGACCCACCCGGGCCCTGGCAACACTGAAGCTTTCTTT
CASSPTHPGPGNTEAFF
>TRBJ1-4|.|TRBV4-1
TGCGCCAGCAGCCAGCGACGGGCAACTAATGAAAAACTGTTTTTT
CASSQRRATNEKLFF